These 3 T cell receptor beta chains originate from one sample sequenced in a study of monozygotic twins with inflammatory bowel disease. TCRdb reanalyzed the 5' RACE reads and collapses them to one entry per CDR3 protein, without DNA. This table lists about 300,000 distinct CDR3 sequences. Material: blood. These receptors all stem from a human donor with ulcerative colitis or Crohn's disease, or a healthy co-twin of an affected twin (not recorded which).

The rearrangement uses TRBV6-5 and TRBJ2-1; TCRdb reports TRBD1, a call that lacks DNA to check it against. CDR3 length: 14 residues. Per germline, CDR1 MNHEY and CDR2 SVGAGI. The CDR3 region is CASSTRPGQKEQFF.

The gene calls are TRBV6-2 or TRBV6-3 and TRBJ2-1; the D call from TCRdb, TRBD2, cannot be confirmed without DNA. Germline loops: CDR1 MNHEY, CDR2 SVGEGT. This CDR3 is 16 amino acids long. The CDR3 region is CASQRGLAGTYNEQFF.

The chain combines TRBV7-8 with TRBJ2-3; the TCRdb D gene call, TRBD1, has no DNA to confirm it. The CDR3 extends over 16 amino acids. CDR1 and CDR2 (germline): SGHVS, FQNEAQ. CDR3 loop: CASSLVGRGYTDTQYF. Looking up the rest from reference TRBV7-8 and TRBJ2-3 gives the full variable domain: GAGVSQSPRYKVAKRGQDVALRCDPISGHVSLFWYQQALGQGPEFLTYFQNEAQLDKSGLPSDRFFAERPEGSVSTLKIQRTQQEDSAVYLCASSLVGRGYTDTQYFGPGTRLTVL.